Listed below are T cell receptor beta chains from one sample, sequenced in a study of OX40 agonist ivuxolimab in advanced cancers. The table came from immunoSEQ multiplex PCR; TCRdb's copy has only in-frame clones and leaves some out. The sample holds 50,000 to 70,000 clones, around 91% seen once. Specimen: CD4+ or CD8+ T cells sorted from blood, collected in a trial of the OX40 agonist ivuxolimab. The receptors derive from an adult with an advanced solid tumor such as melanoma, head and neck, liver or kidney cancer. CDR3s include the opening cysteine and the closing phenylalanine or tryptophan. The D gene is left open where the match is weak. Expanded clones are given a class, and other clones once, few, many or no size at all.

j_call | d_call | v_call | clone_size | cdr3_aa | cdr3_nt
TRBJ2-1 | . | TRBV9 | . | CASSTGPEQFF | TGTGCCAGCAGCACCGGACCCGAGCAGTTCTTC
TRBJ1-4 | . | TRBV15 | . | CATWSRDILGSEKLFF | TGTGCCACCTGGTCCCGGGACATCCTTGGGAGCGAAAAACTGTTTTTT
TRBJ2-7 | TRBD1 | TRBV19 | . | CASSIDTGDYEQYF | TGTGCCAGTAGTATAGATACAGGGGACTACGAGCAGTACTTC
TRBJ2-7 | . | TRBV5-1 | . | CASRPDSSYEQYF | TGCGCCAGCAGGCCAGACAGCTCCTACGAGCAGTACTTC
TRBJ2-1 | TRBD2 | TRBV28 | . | CASSQKPGLAGDNEQFF | TGTGCCAGCAGTCAAAAACCGGGACTAGCGGGAGATAATGAGCAGTTCTTC
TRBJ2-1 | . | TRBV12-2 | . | CASPLPPDGGNEQFF | TGTGCAAGTCCCCTGCCCCCAGACGGGGGCAATGAGCAGTTCTTC
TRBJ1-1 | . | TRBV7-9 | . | CASSLGLGDTEAFF | TGTGCCAGCAGCTTAGGGTTGGGGGACACTGAAGCTTTCTTT
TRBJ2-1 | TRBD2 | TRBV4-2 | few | CASSQDVTSGSYNEQFF | TGTGCCAGCAGCCAAGATGTTACTAGCGGTAGCTACAATGAGCAGTTCTTC
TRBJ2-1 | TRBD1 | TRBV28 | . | CASSPGGLSYNEQFF | TGTGCCAGCAGTCCAGGGGGCTTGTCCTACAATGAGCAGTTCTTC
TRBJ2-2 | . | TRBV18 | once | CASSPPIGIGELFF | TGTGCCAGCTCACCACCGATAGGGATCGGGGAGCTGTTTTTT
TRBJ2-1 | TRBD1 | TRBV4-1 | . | CASSQDPPPGQGYNEQFF | TGCGCCAGCAGCCAAGACCCCCCCCCGGGACAGGGCTACAATGAGCAGTTCTTC
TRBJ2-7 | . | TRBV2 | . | CASSIREYYEQYF | TGTGCCAGCAGCATCAGGGAATACTACGAGCAGTACTTC
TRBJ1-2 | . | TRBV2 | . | CASTTVGVRYGYTF | TGTGCCAGTACTACGGTGGGGGTACGCTATGGCTACACCTTC
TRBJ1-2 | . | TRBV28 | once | CASSWGVDEYGYTF | TGTGCCAGCAGTTGGGGGGTAGATGAATATGGCTACACCTTC
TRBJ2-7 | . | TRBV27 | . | CASSSGRYEQYF | TGTGCCAGCAGTTCGGGTCGTTACGAGCAGTACTTC
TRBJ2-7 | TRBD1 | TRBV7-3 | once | CASSSGQGADYEQYF | TGTGCCAGCAGCTCCGGACAGGGGGCGGACTACGAGCAGTACTTC
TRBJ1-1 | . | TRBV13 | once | CASRNTLGVAGNTEAFF | TGTGCCAGCAGAAATACCTTGGGGGTAGCGGGGAACACTGAAGCTTTCTTT
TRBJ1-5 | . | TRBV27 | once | CASSFGWGNQPQHF | TGTGCCAGCAGTTTCGGGTGGGGCAATCAGCCCCAGCATTTT
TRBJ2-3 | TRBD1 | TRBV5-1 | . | CASSSYRGEGQYF | TGCGCCAGCAGCTCCTACAGGGGAGAGGGGCAGTATTTT
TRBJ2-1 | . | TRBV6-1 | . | CASSEGWGARNEQFF | TGTGCCAGCAGTGAAGGGTGGGGGGCGAGGAATGAGCAGTTCTTC
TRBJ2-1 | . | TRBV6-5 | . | CASGSFQVDEQFF | TGTGCCAGCGGGTCGTTTCAGGTGGATGAGCAGTTCTTC
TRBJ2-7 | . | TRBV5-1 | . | CASARGAQYEQYF | TGCGCCAGCGCACGTGGGGCTCAATACGAGCAGTACTTC
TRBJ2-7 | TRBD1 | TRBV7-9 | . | CASSLEGQGPYEQYF | TGTGCCAGCAGCTTAGAAGGACAGGGGCCTTACGAGCAGTACTTC
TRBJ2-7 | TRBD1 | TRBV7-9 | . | CASSFLDRAVDEQYF | TGTGCCAGCAGCTTCCTCGACAGGGCGGTCGACGAGCAGTACTTC
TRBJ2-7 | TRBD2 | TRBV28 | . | CASRAPGLAGSSYEQYF | TGTGCCAGCAGAGCTCCGGGACTAGCGGGTAGCTCCTACGAGCAGTACTTC
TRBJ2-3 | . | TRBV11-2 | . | CASSLDEAGEIGDTQYF | TGTGCCAGCAGCTTAGACGAAGCGGGTGAGATAGGGGATACGCAGTATTTT
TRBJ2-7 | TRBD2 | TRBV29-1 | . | CSVDAGDAYEQYF | TGCAGCGTTGATGCGGGAGATGCGTACGAGCAGTACTTC
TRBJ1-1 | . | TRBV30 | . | CAWRKGGTEAFF | TGTGCCTGGAGGAAAGGGGGCACTGAAGCTTTCTTT
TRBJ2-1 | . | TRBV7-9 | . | CASRDDEQFF | TGTGCCAGCCGAGACGATGAGCAGTTCTTC
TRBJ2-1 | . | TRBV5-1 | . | CASSLDSGPNEQFF | TGCGCCAGCAGCTTGGACAGCGGGCCCAATGAGCAGTTCTTC